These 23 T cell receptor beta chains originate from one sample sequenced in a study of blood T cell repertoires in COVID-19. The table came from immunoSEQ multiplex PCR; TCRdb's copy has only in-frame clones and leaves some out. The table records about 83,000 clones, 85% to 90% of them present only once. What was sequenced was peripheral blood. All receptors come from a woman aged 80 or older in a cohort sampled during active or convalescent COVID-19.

The CDR3 loop is CASSLGTGLGYGYTF. For the CDR3, the DNA is TGTGCCAGCAGCCTCGGGACAGGGTTAGGCTATGGCTACACCTTC. The chain links TRBV5-8 to TRBJ1-2; 9 bases align to TRBD1. The J segment lost 4 bases and the V segment lost 4 bases, leaving 8 bases of the junction unmatched. The CDR3 length is 15 residues. CDR1 is SGHTS, CDR2 YDEGEE, per germline.

The chain's CDR3 is CASRRDRVENQPQHF. Written as DNA, the CDR3 is TGTGCCAGTAGGCGGGACAGGGTAGAGAATCAGCCCCAGCATTTT. V gene TRBV19 combines with J gene TRBJ1-5; 9 nucleotides line up with TRBD1. This CDR3 has 15 amino acids. The germline V gene encodes CDR1 LNHDA and CDR2 SQIVND (reference sequence). Trimming removed 6 bases from V and 4 bases from J; junction bases left unmatched: 7.

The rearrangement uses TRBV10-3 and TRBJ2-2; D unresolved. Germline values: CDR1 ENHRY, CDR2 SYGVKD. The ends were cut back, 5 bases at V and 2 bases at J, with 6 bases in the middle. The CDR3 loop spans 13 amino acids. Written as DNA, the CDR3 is TGTGCCATCAGTCCCATTAACACCGGGGAGCTGTTTTTT. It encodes CAISPINTGELFF.

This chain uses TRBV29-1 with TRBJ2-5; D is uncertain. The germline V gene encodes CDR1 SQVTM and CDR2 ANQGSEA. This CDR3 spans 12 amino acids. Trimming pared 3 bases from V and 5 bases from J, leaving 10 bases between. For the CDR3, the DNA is TGCAGCGTTGAGCCCATTGCGGAGACCCAGTACTTC. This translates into CSVEPIAETQYF.

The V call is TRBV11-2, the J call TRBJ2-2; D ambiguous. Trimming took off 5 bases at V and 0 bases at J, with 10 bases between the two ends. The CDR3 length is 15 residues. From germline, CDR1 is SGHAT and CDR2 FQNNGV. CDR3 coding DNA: TGTGCCAGCAGCCTCGACATAACGAACACCGGGGAGCTGTTTTTT. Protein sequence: CASSLDITNTGELFF.

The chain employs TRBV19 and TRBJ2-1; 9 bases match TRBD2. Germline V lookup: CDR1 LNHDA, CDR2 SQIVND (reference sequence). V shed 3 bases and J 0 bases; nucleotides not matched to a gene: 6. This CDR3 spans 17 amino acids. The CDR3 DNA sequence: TGTGCCAGTAGTATCACTAGCGGGCGAAGCTCCTACAATGAGCAGTTCTTC. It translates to CASSITSGRSSYNEQFF.

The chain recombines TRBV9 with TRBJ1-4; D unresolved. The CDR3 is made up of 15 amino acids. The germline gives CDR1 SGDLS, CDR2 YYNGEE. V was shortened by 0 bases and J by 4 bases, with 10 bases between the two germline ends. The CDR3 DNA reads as TGTGCCAGCAGCGTAGATAACAGAAATAATGAAAAACTGTTTTTT. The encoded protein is CASSVDNRNNEKLFF.

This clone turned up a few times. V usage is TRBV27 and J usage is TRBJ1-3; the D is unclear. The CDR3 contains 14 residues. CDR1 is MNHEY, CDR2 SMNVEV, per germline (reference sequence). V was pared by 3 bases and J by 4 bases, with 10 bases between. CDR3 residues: CASSFEVPGNTIYF. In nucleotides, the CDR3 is TGTGCCAGCAGTTTTGAGGTTCCGGGAAACACCATATATTTT.

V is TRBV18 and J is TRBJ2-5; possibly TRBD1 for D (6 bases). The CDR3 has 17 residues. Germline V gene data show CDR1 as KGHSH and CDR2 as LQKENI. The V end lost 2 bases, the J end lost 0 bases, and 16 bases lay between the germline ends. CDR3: CASSPLARGLYQETQYF. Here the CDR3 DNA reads TGTGCCAGCTCACCATTGGCCAGGGGCCTTTACCAAGAGACCCAGTACTTC.

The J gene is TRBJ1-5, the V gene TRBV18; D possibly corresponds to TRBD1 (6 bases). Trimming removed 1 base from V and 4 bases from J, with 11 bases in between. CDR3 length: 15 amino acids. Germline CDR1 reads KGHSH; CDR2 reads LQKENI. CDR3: CASSPLGQDNQPQHF. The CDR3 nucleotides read TGTGCCAGCTCACCACTGGGACAAGATAATCAGCCCCAGCATTTT. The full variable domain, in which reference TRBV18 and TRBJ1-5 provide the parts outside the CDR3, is NAGVMQNPRHLVRRRGQEARLRCSPMKGHSHVYWYRQLPEEGLKFMVYLQKENIIDESGMPKERFSAEFPKEGPSILRIQQVVRGDSAAYFCASSPLGQDNQPQHFGDGTRLSIL.

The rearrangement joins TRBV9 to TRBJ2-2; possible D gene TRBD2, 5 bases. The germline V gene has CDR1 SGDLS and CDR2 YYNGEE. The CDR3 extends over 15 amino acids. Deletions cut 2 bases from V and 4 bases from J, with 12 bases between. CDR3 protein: CASSVTSLGTGELFF. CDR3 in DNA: TGTGCCAGCAGCGTTACTAGTCTCGGCACCGGGGAGCTGTTTTTT.

The CDR3 nucleotides are TGTGCCAGCAGTCCTACACCGGGACAGGACTACGAGCAGTACTTC. Translated, it gives CASSPTPGQDYEQYF. The V and J genes are TRBV7-6 and TRBJ2-7, with 8 bases that match TRBD1. The CDR3 is made up of 15 amino acids. The germline V gene has CDR1 SGHVS and CDR2 FNYEAQ. With 6 bases clipped from V and 3 bases from J, the junction kept 10 bases outside the gene matches.

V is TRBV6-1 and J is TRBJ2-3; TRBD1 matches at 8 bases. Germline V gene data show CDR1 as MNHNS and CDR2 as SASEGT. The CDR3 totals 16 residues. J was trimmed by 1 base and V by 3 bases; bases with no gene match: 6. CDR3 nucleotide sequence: TGTGCCAGCAGTGACCGGATGACAGGGGGCACAGATACGCAGTATTTT. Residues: CASSDRMTGGTDTQYF.

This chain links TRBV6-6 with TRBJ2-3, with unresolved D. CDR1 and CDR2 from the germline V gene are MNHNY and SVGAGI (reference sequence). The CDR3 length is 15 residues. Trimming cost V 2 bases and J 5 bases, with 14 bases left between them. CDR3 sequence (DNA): TGTGCCAGCAGTTACGGGCAGACCCTCGGAGATACGCAGTATTTT. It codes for CASSYGQTLGDTQYF.

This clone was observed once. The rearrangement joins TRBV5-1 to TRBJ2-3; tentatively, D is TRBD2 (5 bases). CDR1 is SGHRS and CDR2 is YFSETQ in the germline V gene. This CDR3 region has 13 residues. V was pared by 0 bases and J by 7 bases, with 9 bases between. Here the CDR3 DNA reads TGCGCCAGCAGCTTGGGTGGGAGTTATACGCAGTATTTT. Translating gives CASSLGGSYTQYF.

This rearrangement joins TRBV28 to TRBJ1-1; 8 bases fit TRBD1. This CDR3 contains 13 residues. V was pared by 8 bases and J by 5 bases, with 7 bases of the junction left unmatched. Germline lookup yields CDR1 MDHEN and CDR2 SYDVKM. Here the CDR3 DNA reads TGTGCCAGCTTTGACAGGGGAAGTACTGAAGCTTTCTTT. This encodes CASFDRGSTEAFF.

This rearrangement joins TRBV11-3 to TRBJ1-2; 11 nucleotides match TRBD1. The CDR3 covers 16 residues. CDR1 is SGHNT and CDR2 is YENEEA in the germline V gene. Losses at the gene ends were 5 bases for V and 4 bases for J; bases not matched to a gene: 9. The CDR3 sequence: CASSPRSGTGGYGYTF. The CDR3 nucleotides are TGTGCCAGCAGCCCTCGCTCCGGGACAGGGGGCTATGGCTACACCTTC.

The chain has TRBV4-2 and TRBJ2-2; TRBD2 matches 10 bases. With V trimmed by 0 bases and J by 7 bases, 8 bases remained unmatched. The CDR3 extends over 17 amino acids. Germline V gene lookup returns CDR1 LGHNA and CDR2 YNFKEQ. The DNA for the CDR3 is TGTGCCAGCAGCCAAGAGCGGCTAGCGGGAGTCTACGGGGAGCTGTTTTTT. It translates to CASSQERLAGVYGELFF.

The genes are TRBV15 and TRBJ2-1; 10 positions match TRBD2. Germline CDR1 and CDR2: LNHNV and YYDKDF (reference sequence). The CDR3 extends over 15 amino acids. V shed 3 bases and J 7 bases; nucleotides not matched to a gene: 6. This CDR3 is CATSSPAGGGNEQFF. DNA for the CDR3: TGTGCCACCAGCAGTCCAGCGGGAGGGGGTAATGAGCAGTTCTTC.

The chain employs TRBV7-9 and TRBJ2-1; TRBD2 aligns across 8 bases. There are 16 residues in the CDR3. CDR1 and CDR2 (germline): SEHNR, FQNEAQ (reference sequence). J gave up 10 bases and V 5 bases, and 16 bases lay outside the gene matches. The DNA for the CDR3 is TGTGCCAGCAGCCCCAACCGACTAGCGCGAAGGTGGGAGCAGTTCTTC. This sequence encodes CASSPNRLARRWEQFF.

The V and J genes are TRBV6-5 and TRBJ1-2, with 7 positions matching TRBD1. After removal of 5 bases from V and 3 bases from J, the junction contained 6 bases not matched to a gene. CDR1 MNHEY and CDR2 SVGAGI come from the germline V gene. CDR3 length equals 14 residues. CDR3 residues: CASSPTGTDYGYTF. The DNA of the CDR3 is TGTGCCAGCAGTCCTACCGGGACAGACTATGGCTACACCTTC.

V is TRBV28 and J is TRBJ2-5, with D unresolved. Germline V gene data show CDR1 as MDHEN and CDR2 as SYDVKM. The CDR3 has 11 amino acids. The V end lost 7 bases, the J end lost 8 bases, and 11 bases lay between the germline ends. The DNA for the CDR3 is TGTGCCAGCACTACATCGGGTACCCAGTACTTC. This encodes CASTTSGTQYF. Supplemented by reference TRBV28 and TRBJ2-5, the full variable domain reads DVKVTQSSRYLVKRTGEKVFLECVQDMDHENMFWYRQDPGLGLRLIYFSYDVKMKEKGDIPEGYSVSREKKERFSLILESASTNQTSMYLCASTTSGTQYFGPGTRLLVL.

The CDR3 nucleotides are TGTGCCAGCAGCTTGGACAGGGGGCCTTCCTACGAGCAGTACGTC. It encodes CASSLDRGPSYEQYV. The V gene is TRBV5-6, the J gene TRBJ2-7; 9 bases match TRBD1. The CDR3 loop spans 15 amino acids. Per germline, CDR1 SGHDT and CDR2 YYEEEE. V was clipped by 0 bases and J by 1 base; unmatched bases: 2.